The rows below give T cell receptor beta chains drawn from one sample of a study of regulatory T cells in long-lasting Graves disease. One entry per CDR3 protein, called by TCRdb with MiXCR from the multiplex PCR reads. Found here are about 460,000 distinct CDR3 sequences, roughly 22% of them singletons; the top ten hold around 13%. Sample: peripheral blood mononuclear cells (PBMCs), taken when the disease was refractory, from a patient treated with antithyroid drugs. These TCRs come from a female donor with Graves disease. The CDR3 runs from the conserved cysteine through the conserved F or W. The D gene is left open where the match is weak. Size tells how often a clone was seen (once, few, many) or the class of an expanded clone, and some rows leave it out.

v_call: TRBV3-1; j_call: TRBJ2-1; clone_size: -; d_call: -; cdr3_aa: CASSQWVDEQFF; cdr3_nt: TGTGCCAGCAGCCAGTGGGTTGATGAGCAGTTCTTC
v_call: TRBV7-2; j_call: TRBJ2-7; clone_size: many; d_call: -; cdr3_aa: CASSLVSDLNYEQYF; cdr3_nt: TGTGCCAGCAGCCTTGTGTCAGACCTAAACTACGAGCAGTACTTC
v_call: TRBV9; j_call: TRBJ2-7; clone_size: few; d_call: TRBD1; cdr3_aa: CASSVGQGAIYEQYF; cdr3_nt: TGTGCCAGCAGCGTAGGCCAGGGGGCGATCTACGAGCAGTACTTC
v_call: TRBV11-2; j_call: TRBJ2-2; clone_size: few; d_call: -; cdr3_aa: CASRPKGELFF; cdr3_nt: TGTGCCAGCAGGCCAAAGGGGGAGCTGTTTTTT
v_call: TRBV5-1; j_call: TRBJ1-1; clone_size: -; d_call: -; cdr3_aa: CASSIGTKRTEAFF; cdr3_nt: TGCGCCAGCAGCATCGGGACTAAACGGACTGAAGCTTTCTTT
v_call: TRBV28; j_call: TRBJ2-1; clone_size: -; d_call: TRBD1; cdr3_aa: CASSSTGQSYNEQFF; cdr3_nt: TGTGCCAGCAGTTCGACGGGACAGTCCTACAATGAGCAGTTCTTC
v_call: TRBV10-1; j_call: TRBJ2-5; clone_size: few; d_call: TRBD1; cdr3_aa: CASSQRTGKVRRPQETQYF; cdr3_nt: TGCGCCAGCAGTCAAAGGACAGGGAAAGTCCGACGACCCCAAGAGACCCAGTACTTC
v_call: TRBV6-1; j_call: TRBJ2-5; clone_size: -; d_call: -; cdr3_aa: CASGRGRGEETQYF; cdr3_nt: TGTGCCAGCGGGCGGGGGCGGGGTGAAGAGACCCAGTACTTC
v_call: TRBV20-1; j_call: TRBJ1-1; clone_size: few; d_call: -; cdr3_aa: CSGVKDTSNTEAFF; cdr3_nt: TGCAGTGGAGTTAAGGACACTTCGAACACTGAAGCTTTCTTT
v_call: TRBV19; j_call: TRBJ1-1; clone_size: -; d_call: -; cdr3_aa: CASIGQPTEAFF; cdr3_nt: TGTGCCAGCATCGGACAGCCCACTGAAGCTTTCTTT
v_call: TRBV6-2/TRBV6-3; j_call: TRBJ2-1; clone_size: -; d_call: TRBD1; cdr3_aa: CASSYSRGQTEQFF; cdr3_nt: TGTGCCAGCAGTTACTCGAGGGGACAGACTGAGCAGTTCTTC
v_call: TRBV12-3/TRBV12-4; j_call: TRBJ1-5; clone_size: many; d_call: -; cdr3_aa: CASSPGTRTDSNQPQHF; cdr3_nt: TGTGCCAGCAGTCCCGGGACCCGGACCGATAGCAATCAGCCCCAGCATTTT
v_call: TRBV7-2; j_call: TRBJ1-2; clone_size: many; d_call: -; cdr3_aa: CASSPAGRPNYGYTF; cdr3_nt: TGTGCCAGCAGCCCCGCCGGGAGGCCTAACTATGGCTACACCTTC
v_call: TRBV6-1; j_call: TRBJ2-5; clone_size: many; d_call: TRBD1; cdr3_aa: CASSPQGAEETQYF; cdr3_nt: TGTGCCAGCAGTCCACAGGGGGCAGAAGAGACCCAGTACTTC
v_call: TRBV6-1; j_call: TRBJ1-6; clone_size: many; d_call: -; cdr3_aa: CAGSRSSYNSPLHF; cdr3_nt: TGTGCCGGATCCAGGAGCTCCTATAATTCACCCCTCCACTTT
v_call: TRBV7-9; j_call: TRBJ1-1; clone_size: -; d_call: -; cdr3_aa: CAGSAPPFGGGHTEAFF; cdr3_nt: TGTGCCGGCAGCGCCCCACCTTTCGGGGGAGGGCACACTGAAGCTTTCTTT
v_call: TRBV10-3; j_call: TRBJ2-2; clone_size: -; d_call: -; cdr3_aa: CAISESGNTGELFF; cdr3_nt: TGTGCCATCAGTGAGTCAGGAAACACCGGGGAGCTGTTTTTT
v_call: TRBV30; j_call: TRBJ1-2; clone_size: -; d_call: TRBD1; cdr3_aa: CAWSVGWDRGAGYTF; cdr3_nt: TGTGCCTGGAGTGTAGGGTGGGACAGGGGTGCCGGCTACACCTTC
v_call: TRBV20-1; j_call: TRBJ2-7; clone_size: -; d_call: -; cdr3_aa: CSAKGGMDYEQYF; cdr3_nt: TGCAGTGCTAAGGGGGGGATGGACTACGAGCAGTACTTC
v_call: TRBV18; j_call: TRBJ1-2; clone_size: few; d_call: -; cdr3_aa: CASSSFMDYGYTF; cdr3_nt: TGTGCCAGCTCATCCTTTATGGACTATGGCTACACCTTC
v_call: TRBV28; j_call: TRBJ1-5; clone_size: many; d_call: -; cdr3_aa: CASSPSGEADQPQHF; cdr3_nt: TGTGCCAGCAGTCCATCAGGGGAGGCCGATCAGCCCCAGCATTTT
v_call: TRBV4-3; j_call: TRBJ2-7; clone_size: -; d_call: TRBD2; cdr3_aa: CASSSHVGLAGVSYEQYF; cdr3_nt: TGCGCCAGCAGCTCCCACGTGGGACTAGCGGGCGTTTCCTACGAGCAGTACTTC
v_call: TRBV20-1; j_call: TRBJ2-5; clone_size: many; d_call: -; cdr3_aa: CSALTQETQYF; cdr3_nt: TGCAGCGCCTTAACCCAAGAGACCCAGTACTTC